The 5 T cell receptor beta chains below all came from one sample that was sequenced in a study of tumor-infiltrating lymphocytes in primary liver carcinoma. Total RNA amounting to approximately 460 ng was the source from which TCR beta cDNA was made with a constant-region primer. Sequencing libraries for TCR beta derived from three nested multiplex PCR rounds that used slightly modified ARM-PCR. Researchers ran the first two PCR rounds for roughly 11 cycles each with TRBV1-TRBV30 forward primers and a C-beta reverse primer. MiXCR, run by TCRdb on the multiplex PCR reads, gives a single entry per CDR3 protein. Counted here are hundreds of thousands of distinct CDR3 sequences, around 50% occurring once; the ten biggest clones make up 15% to 20%. For blood RNA, unsorted whole blood served as the source, and germline DNA was extracted too. The sequencing sample was made of peripheral blood. These receptors all stem from a woman in her thirties with primary liver carcinoma and hepatitis B virus infection.

This clonotype was observed a handful of times. The chain recombines TRBV6-5 with TRBJ2-2; D ambiguous. Trimming stripped 6 bases from V and 6 bases from J, with 8 bases between. The CDR3 is 12 residues long. CDR1 and CDR2 (germline): MNHEY, SVGAGI. CDR3 in DNA: TGTGCCAGCAGACTATGGGCCGGGGAGCTGTTTTTT. Its protein product is CASRLWAGELFF.

As for this clonotype: A much larger clone is a single base away; this may be a read error. V and J are TRBV29-1 and TRBJ2-1; TRBD2 might be the D (5 bases). V was trimmed by 1 base and J by 0 bases, leaving 13 bases between them. Germline values: CDR1 SQVTM, CDR2 ANQGSEA. There are 16 residues in the CDR3. The CDR3 reads CSVEGAASSSYNEQFF. CDR3 coding DNA: TGCAGCGTTGAAGGAGCGGCTTCGAGCTCCTACAATGAGCAGTTCTTC.

The chain uses TRBV6-6 and TRBJ2-3; tentatively, D is TRBD1 (6 bases). The CDR3 spans 17 residues. V lost 2 bases and J lost 1, with 16 bases in between. CDR1 and CDR2 (germline): MNHNY, SVGAGI (reference sequence). This CDR3 reads CASSYVVGGLGTDTQYF. For the CDR3, the DNA is TGTGCCAGCAGTTACGTTGTAGGGGGTTTGGGCACAGATACGCAGTATTTT.

This clonotype was seen many times. DNA for the CDR3: TGCAGCGTTGGGGAGATAGCGGGCCCCTCCTACGAGCAGTACTTC. Encoded protein: CSVGEIAGPSYEQYF. V is TRBV29-1 and J is TRBJ2-7; 7 bases map to TRBD2. Germline CDR1 reads SQVTM; CDR2 reads ANQGSEA. The CDR3 runs 15 residues. With 4 bases clipped from V and 0 bases from J, the junction kept 9 bases outside the gene matches.

There are a few counts of this clonotype. The V call is TRBV4-1, the J call TRBJ2-1; D uncertain. V was pared by 0 bases and J by 4 bases, with 7 bases between. CDR1 and CDR2 (germline): MGHRA, YSYEKL. This CDR3 has 14 residues. CDR3 loop: CASSQDGQYNEQFF. As DNA, the CDR3 is TGCGCCAGCAGCCAAGACGGTCAGTACAATGAGCAGTTCTTC.